Sequencing of this T cell receptor beta chain was carried out in a study of T cells after yellow fever vaccination. Findings and caveats of the study: A small proportion of clonotypes was detected in both the CD4 and CD8 compartments. Abundant clonotypes from the bulk population could get into FACS-sorted repertoires as contaminants.

CDR3 size: 15 residues. Germline V CDR1 and CDR2: DFQATT, SNEGSKA (reference sequence). Trimming left V 4 bases short and J 2 bases short, with 17 bases between. TCRdb reprocessed the 5' RACE reads with MiXCR, giving one entry per CDR3 protein. The repertoire has over 200,000 distinct CDR3 sequences, 6.5% to 7.5% of them found once; the top ten carry roughly 1%. This clonotype has a count of ten or more. Its antigen remains unknown. The genes are TRBV20-1 and TRBJ1-1, with D tentatively TRBD1 (5 bases). The sample in question was CD4+ T cells sorted from PBMCs, obtained on the day of the yellow fever booster vaccination. This sequence originates from a man aged 25-45 years who received the YFV17D yellow fever vaccine. CDR3 residues: CSAKRGLRGNTEAFF. CDR3 nucleotides: TGCAGTGCTAAAAGGGGACTCCGGGGAAACACTGAAGCTTTCTTT.